This T cell receptor (beta chain) was retrieved from a study of T-cell memory formation after mild COVID-19. Study results and caveats: A subset of responding clones appeared in pre-infection memory, suggesting cross-reactive memory joined. The authors left the SARS-CoV-2 specificity of second-wave clones peaking on day 37 unconfirmed. Later expanders leaned toward CD4+, whereas clones contracting from day 15 to 85 were balanced CD4/CD8.

This clonotype was seen only a few times. Antigen: not known. V gave up 6 bases and J gave up 2 bases, with 11 bases separating them. The CDR3 is 13 amino acids. Germline V gives CDR1 DFQATT, CDR2 SNEGSKA (reference sequence). UMIs and sample barcodes were carried by the TCR alpha and TCR beta cDNA libraries that 5'RACE produced using constant-segment primers. MiXCR, applied by TCRdb to the 5' RACE reads, yields one record per CDR3 protein. The profile shows 410,000 or so distinct CDR3 sequences, roughly a quarter of them singletons. This clonotype originated in an adult woman who had mild COVID-19 (a few samples of this study predate the infection). Cell type and time point are not known. V gene TRBV20-1 combines with J gene TRBJ1-5; D not resolved. The source material was PBMCs or a T cell subset sorted from them (not recorded which). The CDR3 DNA follows: TGCAGTGCCCGGGAGGATGGCAATCAGCCCCAGCATTTT. Amino acids: CSAREDGNQPQHF.